These 6 T cell receptor beta chains came from one sample sequenced in a study of blood T cell repertoires in COVID-19. Data came from immunoSEQ multiplex PCR; TCRdb stores just in-frame clones and leaves some out. This table has some 210,000 clones, 70% to 90% appearing once. Specimen: PBMCs or T cells enriched from blood (not recorded which). Every receptor here comes from a man aged 40-55 years who had recovered from COVID-19.

This clone occurred a few times. The chain recombines TRBV2 with TRBJ1-5; 8 positions match TRBD1. Trimming took 8 bases from V and 6 from J; bases not matched to a gene: 6. Germline V lookup: CDR1 SNHLY, CDR2 FYNNEI. The CDR3 consists of 13 residues. The CDR3: CASGQGSSQPQHF. CDR3 DNA sequence: TGTGCCAGCGGACAGGGATCAAGTCAGCCCCAGCATTTT.

The chain links TRBV10-1 to TRBJ2-7; perhaps TRBD2 as D (5 bases). CDR3 length: 15 residues. CDR1 is WNHNN, CDR2 SYGVQD, per germline (reference sequence). V dropped 6 bases and J dropped 4 bases, with 19 bases sitting between them. The CDR3 sequence: CASSKSGIPPYEQYF. The CDR3 DNA follows: TGCGCCAGCAGCAAATCCGGGATCCCTCCATACGAGCAGTACTTC.

This clone was counted once. V usage is TRBV9 and J usage is TRBJ2-7, with D tentatively TRBD2 (6 bases). This CDR3 has 15 residues. Trimming removed 0 bases from V and 0 bases from J, with 10 bases in between. The germline V gene has CDR1 SGDLS and CDR2 YYNGEE. The CDR3 DNA follows: TGTGCCAGCAGCGTAGAGGGACTTGCCTCCTACGAGCAGTACTTC. It translates to CASSVEGLASYEQYF.

The chain links TRBV27 to TRBJ2-1, with a possible D match to TRBD2 (6 bases). V was trimmed by 6 bases and J by 2 bases, leaving 14 bases between them. Looked up from germline, CDR1 is MNHEY and CDR2 is SMNVEV (reference sequence). This CDR3 contains 15 residues. CDR3: CASSPGLSTYNEQFF. The CDR3 DNA reads as TGTGCCAGCAGCCCGGGACTCTCAACCTACAATGAGCAGTTCTTC.

The rearrangement joins TRBV19 to TRBJ2-1; a weak D match, TRBD2 (5 bases). Germline lookup yields CDR1 LNHDA and CDR2 SQIVND (reference sequence). This CDR3 is 14 amino acids long. Trimming took off 6 bases at V and 6 bases at J, with 15 bases between the two ends. Written as DNA, the CDR3 is TGTGCCAGTAGCACTAGAGTCGACGGCAATGAGCAGTTCTTC. Encoded protein: CASSTRVDGNEQFF.

V usage is TRBV9 and J usage is TRBJ1-2; 10 bases match TRBD1. Germline V gene sequence: CDR1 SGDLS, CDR2 YYNGEE. V trimming: 0 bases; J trimming: 5 bases; junction bases outside the gene matches: 10. This CDR3 has 17 amino acids. The DNA for the CDR3 is TGTGCCAGCAGCGTAGGAATGGGACAGGGGTTCGGATATGGCTACACCTTC. It is translated as CASSVGMGQGFGYGYTF.